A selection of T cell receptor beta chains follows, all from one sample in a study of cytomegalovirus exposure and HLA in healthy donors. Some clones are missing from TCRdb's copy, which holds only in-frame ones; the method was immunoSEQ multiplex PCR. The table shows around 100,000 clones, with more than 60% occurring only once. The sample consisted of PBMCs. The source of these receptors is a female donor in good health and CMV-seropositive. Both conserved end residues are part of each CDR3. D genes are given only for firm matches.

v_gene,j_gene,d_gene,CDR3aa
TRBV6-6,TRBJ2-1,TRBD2,CASSRLALNEQFF
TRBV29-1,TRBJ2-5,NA,CSVEVGGAETQYF
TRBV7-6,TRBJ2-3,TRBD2,CASSLRGLAQRTDTQYF
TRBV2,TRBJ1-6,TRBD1,CASSEMGQGSSPLHF
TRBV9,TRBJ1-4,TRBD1,CASNPTGGPDEKLFF
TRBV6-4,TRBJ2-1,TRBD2,CASSAESGRHNEQFF
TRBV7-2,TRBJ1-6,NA,CASSLIVFNSPLHF
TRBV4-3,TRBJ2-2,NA,CASSPQGSGGTGELFF
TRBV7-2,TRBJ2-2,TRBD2,CASSRGGPNTGELFF
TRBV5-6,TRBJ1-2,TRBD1,CASSLRDRGRNGYTF
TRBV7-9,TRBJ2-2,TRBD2,CASSARLAGNTGELFF
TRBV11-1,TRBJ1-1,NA,CASSVQSVAATEAFF
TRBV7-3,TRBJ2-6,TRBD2,CASSLRLAGPSGANVLTF
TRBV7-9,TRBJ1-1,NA,CASSEPRGNTEAFF
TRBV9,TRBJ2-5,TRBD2,CASSVVGGGTETQYF
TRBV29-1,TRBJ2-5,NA,CSVIRFSETQYF
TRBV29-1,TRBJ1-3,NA,CSVEPAGGNTIYF
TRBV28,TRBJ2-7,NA,CASNPDSYSYEQYF
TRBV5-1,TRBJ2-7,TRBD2,CASSADGTRTYEQYF
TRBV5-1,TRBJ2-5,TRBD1,CASSVTGGEETQYF
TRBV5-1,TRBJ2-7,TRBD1,CASSLGQGASVVEQYF
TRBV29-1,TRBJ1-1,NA,CSVVGGRGTEAFF
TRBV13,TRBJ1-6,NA,CASSPRQTNSPLHF
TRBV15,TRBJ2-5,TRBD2,CATSRDFRSGGREETQYF